The 23 T cell receptor beta chains below come from one sample, sequenced in a study of cytomegalovirus exposure and HLA in healthy donors listed by TCRdb under 2017. The library was obtained by the immunoSEQ multiplex PCR assay. The multiplex PCR relied on a mix of 60 forward primers for TCR Vbeta segments and 13 reverse primers for TCR Jbeta segments. The immuneACCESS repertoire file appears here via TCRdb, limited to in-frame rearrangements. These files lack a portion of the clones; in checked studies, under half of the deficit traces to unresolved V genes, and the cause of the others is not known. The sample records 200,000 to 250,000 clones, roughly 84% of which are singletons. About 0.25% of the sample comes from the top ten. The sample comprised PBMCs. The receptor source for this set is a girl aged 2 to 10 in good health and CMV-seronegative.

V and J are TRBV7-8 and TRBJ1-5; 7 positions match TRBD1. V lost 3 bases, J lost 2 bases, and 10 bases stayed unmatched. The CDR3 length is 17 residues. In germline, CDR1 is SGHVS, CDR2 FQNEAQ. CDR3 amino acids: CASSLSVQGSGNQPQHF. DNA for the CDR3: TGTGCCAGCAGCTTGAGTGTACAGGGGTCTGGCAATCAGCCCCAGCATTTT.

V gene TRBV6-1 combines with J gene TRBJ1-4; tentative D call: TRBD1 (5 bases). The V and J ends lost 7 bases and 4 bases respectively, with 13 bases between them. CDR3 length: 14 amino acids. The germline CDR1 and CDR2 sequences are MNHNS and SASEGT. CDR3 DNA: TGTGCCAGCATATGGGGGGGTAATAATGAAAAACTGTTTTTT. It encodes CASIWGGNNEKLFF.

The chain uses TRBV7-9 and TRBJ1-5, with 7 nucleotides matching TRBD1. CDR3 size: 16 residues. J gave up 0 bases and V 5 bases, and 7 bases lay outside the gene matches. Looked up from germline, CDR1 is SEHNR and CDR2 is FQNEAQ (reference sequence). CDR3 residues: CASSPGTANSNQPQHF. The CDR3, as DNA: TGTGCCAGCAGCCCCGGGACAGCAAATAGCAATCAGCCCCAGCATTTT.

The V gene is TRBV6-5, the J gene TRBJ2-3; D possibly corresponds to TRBD2 (7 bases). The CDR3 consists of 15 residues. Germline V CDR1 and CDR2: MNHEY, SVGAGI. Trimming stripped 2 bases from V and 0 bases from J, with 9 bases between. This CDR3 reads CASSYRGASTDTQYF. The CDR3 DNA is TGTGCCAGCAGTTACCGGGGGGCGAGCACAGATACGCAGTATTTT.

The chain carries TRBV18 and TRBJ1-1; no clear D gene. CDR1 is KGHSH, CDR2 LQKENI, per germline. The CDR3 length is 14 residues. Trimming took off 0 bases at V and 1 base at J, with 6 bases between the two ends. The CDR3 DNA reads as TGTGCCAGCTCACCACCTTCAGGGAACACTGAAGCTTTCTTT. It yields the protein CASSPPSGNTEAFF.

The chain combines TRBV7-9 with TRBJ1-6; D unresolved. CDR1 and CDR2 (germline): SEHNR, FQNEAQ (reference sequence). There are 14 residues in the CDR3. Between the trimmed V and J ends, which lost 5 bases and 6 bases, there was a span of 11 bases. The CDR3 protein is CASSHSTFNSPLHF. As DNA, the CDR3 is TGTGCCAGCAGCCACAGCACCTTTAATTCACCCCTCCACTTT.

This clone showed up just once. The chain joins TRBV19 to TRBJ1-2, with D perhaps TRBD1 (6 bases). V dropped 4 bases and J dropped 6 bases, with 15 bases sitting between them. CDR3 length equals 14 residues. The germline V gene has CDR1 LNHDA and CDR2 SQIVND (reference sequence). The DNA of the CDR3 is TGTGCCAGTAGTACCTTAAAACAGGGAAATGGCTACACCTTC. Its protein product is CASSTLKQGNGYTF.

The DNA for the CDR3 is TGTGCCATCAGCTCTGGACAGGTTGTCTACGAGCAGTACTTC. Encoded protein: CAISSGQVVYEQYF. J is TRBJ2-7 and V is TRBV10-3; 7 nucleotides align to TRBD1. CDR3 length: 14 residues. Germline trimming cut 6 bases from V and 3 bases from J; bases unmatched to any gene: 8. CDR1 and CDR2 (germline): ENHRY, SYGVKD.

DNA for the CDR3: TGTGCCATCGGACAGGCTGGAAACACCATATATTTT. The encoded protein is CAIGQAGNTIYF. V usage is TRBV10-3 and J usage is TRBJ1-3; 7 bases align to TRBD1. The CDR3 length is 12 residues. The ends lost 8 bases at V and 2 bases at J; junction bases unmatched: 0. CDR1 is ENHRY and CDR2 is SYGVKD in the germline V gene.

The chain recombines TRBV12-5 with TRBJ1-1; 8 bases match TRBD1. This CDR3 is 15 amino acids long. J was trimmed by 1 base and V by 6 bases; bases with no gene match: 7. The germline gives CDR1 LGHNT, CDR2 FRNRAP. The CDR3 coding sequence is TGTGCTAGTGGACTTGACAGGGGCAAGAACACTGAAGCTTTCTTT. It encodes CASGLDRGKNTEAFF.

The rearrangement joins TRBV6-1 to TRBJ1-5, with a tentative D call TRBD1 (5 bases). Trimming removed 7 bases from V and 1 base from J, with 14 bases in between. The CDR3 length is 15 residues. Germline CDR1 MNHNS, CDR2 SASEGT. The CDR3 DNA follows: TGTGCCAGCATTCAATGGGGGGGAAGCAATCAGCCCCAGCATTTT. Translated, it gives CASIQWGGSNQPQHF.

The chain joins TRBV30 to TRBJ2-5; a weak D match, TRBD2 (5 bases). The DNA end lines up better with TRBJ2-7; the J call may be wrong. CDR1 GTSNPN and CDR2 SVGIG come from the germline V gene (reference sequence). The CDR3 has 15 residues. CDR3 amino acids: CAWSVRSGLAYEQYF. The CDR3 DNA reads as TGTGCCTGGAGTGTAAGATCCGGACTGGCCTACGAGCAGTACTTC.

The chain carries TRBV14 and TRBJ1-2, with no clear D. This CDR3 comprises 13 residues. Germline V lookup: CDR1 SGHDN, CDR2 FVKESK. With 0 bases removed from V and 8 bases from J, the gap between germline ends came to 10 bases. The CDR3 protein is CASSQDIADGYTF. For the CDR3, the DNA is TGTGCCAGCAGCCAAGATATAGCCGACGGCTACACCTTC.

V and J are TRBV4-2 and TRBJ2-2; the D is unclear. From germline, CDR1 is LGHNA and CDR2 YNFKEQ. V was cut by 10 bases and J by 0 bases, with 9 bases left in between. The CDR3 contains 13 residues. CDR3 DNA: TGTGCCAACTCTCAGGCGAACACCGGGGAGCTGTTTTTT. Protein sequence: CANSQANTGELFF.

This clone was detected only a few times. Other DNA sequences in the same sample also yield this CDR3. The chain uses TRBV5-1 and TRBJ2-1, with TRBD2 as a possible D gene (5 bases). From germline, CDR1 is SGHRS and CDR2 YFSETQ. Trimming cost V 0 bases and J 0 bases, with 7 bases left between them. The CDR3 is 15 residues long. The CDR3 DNA sequence: TGCGCCAGCAGCTTGGGTGGGAGCTCCTACAATGAGCAGTTCTTC. As protein: CASSLGGSSYNEQFF.

This chain uses TRBV27 with TRBJ2-5; the match to TRBD2 covers 10 bases. The J call may be incorrect, as the DNA end agrees better with TRBJ2-7. Germline loops: CDR1 MNHEY, CDR2 SMNVEV (reference sequence). The CDR3 length is 16 residues. The chain's CDR3 is CASSPLFSGRRDEQYF. CDR3 DNA: TGTGCCAGCAGTCCCCTCTTTAGCGGGAGGCGAGACGAGCAGTACTTC.

The J gene is TRBJ2-5, the V gene TRBV10-3, with D possibly TRBD1 on 5 matching bases. V lost 3 bases, J lost 5 bases, and 13 bases lay in between. Per the germline V gene, CDR1 is ENHRY and CDR2 is SYGVKD. This CDR3 contains 14 residues. The CDR3 sequence: CAISDPRVRETQYF. The CDR3 nucleotides read TGTGCCATCAGTGACCCCAGGGTACGGGAGACCCAGTACTTC.

V and J are TRBV30 and TRBJ1-5, with 7 bases that match TRBD1. The V and J ends lost 2 bases and 7 bases, in that order; junction bases with no gene match: 5. Germline CDR1 GTSNPN, CDR2 SVGIG (reference sequence). The CDR3 is made up of 13 amino acids. Here the CDR3 reads CAWSKTGKQPQHF. The CDR3 DNA is TGTGCCTGGAGTAAGACAGGGAAACAGCCCCAGCATTTT.

The chain carries TRBV7-9 and TRBJ2-5; no firm D call. The end of the DNA aligns better with TRBJ2-7, so the J call may be wrong. This CDR3 comprises 12 residues. The germline V gene has CDR1 SEHNR and CDR2 FQNEAQ (reference sequence). This CDR3 is CASSRSSYEQYF. CDR3 DNA sequence: TGTGCCAGCAGCCGGAGCTCCTACGAGCAGTACTTC.

The chain employs TRBV5-6 and TRBJ1-1; D remains unclear. Germline CDR1 is SGHDT and CDR2 is YYEEEE. The CDR3 loop spans 13 amino acids. Trimming pared 0 bases from V and 2 bases from J, leaving 5 bases between. This chain's CDR3 is CASSLATNTEAFF. For the CDR3, the DNA is TGTGCCAGCAGCTTGGCGACTAACACTGAAGCTTTCTTT.

V is TRBV29-1 and J is TRBJ2-5; weak D call: TRBD1 (6 bases). CDR1 is SQVTM, CDR2 ANQGSEA, per germline. V dropped 3 bases and J dropped 8 bases, with 16 bases sitting between them. This CDR3 has 13 amino acids. Here the CDR3 reads CSVEWGTRRTQYF. In nucleotides, the CDR3 is TGCAGCGTTGAGTGGGGGACAAGGAGAACCCAGTACTTC.

V and J are TRBV19 and TRBJ2-4; 8 bases align to TRBD1. Trimming cost V 3 bases and J 4 bases; bases outside gene matches: 2. Germline V lookup: CDR1 LNHDA, CDR2 SQIVND (reference sequence). The CDR3 contains 14 residues. Here the CDR3 reads CASSMQGAKNIQYF. CDR3 in DNA: TGTGCCAGTAGTATGCAGGGGGCTAAAAACATTCAGTACTTC.

V usage is TRBV28 and J usage is TRBJ2-1, with 8 bases that match TRBD1. Germline trimming cut 4 bases from V and 0 bases from J; bases unmatched to any gene: 17. The CDR3 is made up of 20 amino acids. CDR1 is MDHEN, CDR2 SYDVKM, per germline. CDR3 DNA sequence: TGTGCCAGCAGTTACCAGGGGGCTTGGGCTAGCGTTTCCTCCTACAATGAGCAGTTCTTC. It is translated as CASSYQGAWASVSSYNEQFF.